What follows describes a single T cell receptor beta chain. A much larger clone is a single base away; this may be a read error. These data come from a study of blood T cells in healthy people across ages. CDR3 length: 14 residues. The germline V gene has CDR1 DFQATT and CDR2 SNEGSKA (reference sequence). With a J-beta primer mix and a sample-barcoded 5' primer, a second PCR ran about 6 to 11 cycles. TCRdb fed the 5' RACE reads into MiXCR, producing one record per CDR3 protein. The repertoire holds approximately 730,000 distinct CDR3 sequences, with roughly 44% as singletons. The chain is built from TRBV20-1 and TRBJ2-1, with D unclear. The sequenced sample consisted of blood. This clonotype was obtained from a woman aged 55-70 years in good health. Here the CDR3 DNA reads TGCAGTGCTCTCCCAGACCAGACCTACAATGAGCGGTTCTTC. Translated, it gives CSALPDQTYNERFF.